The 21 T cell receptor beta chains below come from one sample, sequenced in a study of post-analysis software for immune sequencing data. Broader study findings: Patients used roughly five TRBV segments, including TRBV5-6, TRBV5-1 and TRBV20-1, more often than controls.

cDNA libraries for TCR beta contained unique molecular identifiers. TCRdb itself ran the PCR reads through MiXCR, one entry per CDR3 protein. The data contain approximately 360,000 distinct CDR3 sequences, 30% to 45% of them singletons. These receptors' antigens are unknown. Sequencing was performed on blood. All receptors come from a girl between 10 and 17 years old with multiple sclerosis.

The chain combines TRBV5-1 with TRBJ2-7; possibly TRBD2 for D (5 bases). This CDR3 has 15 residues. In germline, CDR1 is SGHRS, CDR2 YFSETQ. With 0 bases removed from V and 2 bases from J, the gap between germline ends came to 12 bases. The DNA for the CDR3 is TGCGCCAGCAGCTTGGTTGCGGGCGAAACCTACGAGCAGTACTTC. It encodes CASSLVAGETYEQYF.

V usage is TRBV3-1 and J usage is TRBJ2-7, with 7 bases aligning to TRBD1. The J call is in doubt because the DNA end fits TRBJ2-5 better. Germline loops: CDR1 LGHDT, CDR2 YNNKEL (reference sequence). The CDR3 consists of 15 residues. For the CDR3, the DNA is TGTGCCAGCAGCCAAGGGAGAAGACAGGGAAAGACCCAGTACTTC. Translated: CASSQGRRQGKTQYF.

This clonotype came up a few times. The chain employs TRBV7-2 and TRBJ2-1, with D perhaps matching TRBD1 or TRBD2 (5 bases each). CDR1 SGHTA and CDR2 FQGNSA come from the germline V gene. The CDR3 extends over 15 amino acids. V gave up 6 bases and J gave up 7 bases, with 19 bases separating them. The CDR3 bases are TGTGCCAGCAGAGCGACCGGGACCCCGAGGAATGAGCAGTTCTTC. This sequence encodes CASRATGTPRNEQFF.

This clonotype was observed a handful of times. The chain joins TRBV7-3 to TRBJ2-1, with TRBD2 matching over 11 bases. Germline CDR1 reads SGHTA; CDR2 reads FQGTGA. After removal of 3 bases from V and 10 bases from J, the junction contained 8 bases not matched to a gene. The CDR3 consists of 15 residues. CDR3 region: CASSFDPSGGREQFF. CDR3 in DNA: TGTGCCAGCAGCTTCGATCCTAGCGGGGGGCGGGAGCAGTTCTTC.

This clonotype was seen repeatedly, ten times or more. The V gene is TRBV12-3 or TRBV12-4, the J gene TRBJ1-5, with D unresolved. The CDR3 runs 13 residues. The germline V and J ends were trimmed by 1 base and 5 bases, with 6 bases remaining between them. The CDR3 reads CASSLDEYQPQHF. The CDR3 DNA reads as TGTGCCAGCAGTTTAGATGAGTATCAGCCCCAGCATTTT.

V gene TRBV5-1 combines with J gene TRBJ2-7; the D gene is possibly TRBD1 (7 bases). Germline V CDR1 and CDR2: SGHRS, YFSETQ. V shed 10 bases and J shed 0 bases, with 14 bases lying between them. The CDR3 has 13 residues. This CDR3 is CACRRDSSYEQYF. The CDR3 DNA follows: TGCGCCTGCCGGCGGGACAGCTCCTACGAGCAGTACTTC.

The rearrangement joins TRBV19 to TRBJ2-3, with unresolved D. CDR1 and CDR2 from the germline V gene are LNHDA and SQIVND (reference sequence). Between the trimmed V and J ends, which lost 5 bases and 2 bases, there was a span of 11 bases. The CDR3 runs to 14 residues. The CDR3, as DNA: TGTGCCAGTAGTCGAAACGGATACACAGATACGCAGTATTTT. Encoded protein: CASSRNGYTDTQYF.

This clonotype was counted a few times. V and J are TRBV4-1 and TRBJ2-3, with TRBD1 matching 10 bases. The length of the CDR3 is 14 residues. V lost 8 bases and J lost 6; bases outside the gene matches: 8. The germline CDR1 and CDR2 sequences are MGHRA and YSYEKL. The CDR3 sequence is CASSWGQGTDTQYF. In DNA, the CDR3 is TGCGCCAGCTCATGGGGACAGGGGACGGATACGCAGTATTTT.

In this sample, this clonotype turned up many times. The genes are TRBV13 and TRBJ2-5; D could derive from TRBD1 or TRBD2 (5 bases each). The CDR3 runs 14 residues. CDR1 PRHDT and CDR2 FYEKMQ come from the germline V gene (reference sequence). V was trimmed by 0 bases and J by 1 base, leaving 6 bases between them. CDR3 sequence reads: CASSLGGTQETQYF. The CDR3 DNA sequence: TGTGCCAGCAGCTTAGGTGGGACCCAAGAGACCCAGTACTTC. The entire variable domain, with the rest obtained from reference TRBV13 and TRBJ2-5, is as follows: AAGVIQSPRHLIKEKRETATLKCYPIPRHDTVYWYQQGPGQDPQFLISFYEKMQSDKGSIPDRFSAQQFSDYHSELNMSSLELGDSALYFCASSLGGTQETQYFGPGTRLLVL.

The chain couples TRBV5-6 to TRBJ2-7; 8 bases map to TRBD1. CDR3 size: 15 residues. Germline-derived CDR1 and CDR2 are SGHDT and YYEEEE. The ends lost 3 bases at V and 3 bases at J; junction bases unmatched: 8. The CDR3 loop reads CASSSTGAPVYEQYF. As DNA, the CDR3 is TGTGCCAGCAGCTCGACAGGGGCTCCTGTCTACGAGCAGTACTTC.

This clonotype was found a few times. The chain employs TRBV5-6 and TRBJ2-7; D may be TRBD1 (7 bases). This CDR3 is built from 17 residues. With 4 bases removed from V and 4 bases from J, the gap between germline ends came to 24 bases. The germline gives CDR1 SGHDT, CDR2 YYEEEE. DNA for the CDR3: TGTGCCAGCAGCCCCCACCACGGAGGGGGCAATTATTACGAGCAGTACTTC. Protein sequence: CASSPHHGGGNYYEQYF.

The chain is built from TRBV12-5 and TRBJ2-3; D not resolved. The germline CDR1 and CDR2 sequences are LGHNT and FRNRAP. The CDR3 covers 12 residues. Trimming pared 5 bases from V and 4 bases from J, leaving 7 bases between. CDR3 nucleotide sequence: TGTGCTAGTGGTCCCAGCGCAGATACGCAGTATTTT. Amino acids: CASGPSADTQYF.

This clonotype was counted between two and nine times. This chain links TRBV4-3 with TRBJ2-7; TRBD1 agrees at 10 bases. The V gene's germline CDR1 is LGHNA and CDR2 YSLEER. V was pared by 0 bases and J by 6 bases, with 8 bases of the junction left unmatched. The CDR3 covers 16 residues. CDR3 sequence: CASSQEGGQGPAEQYF. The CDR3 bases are TGCGCCAGCAGCCAAGAAGGGGGACAGGGGCCAGCCGAGCAGTACTTC.

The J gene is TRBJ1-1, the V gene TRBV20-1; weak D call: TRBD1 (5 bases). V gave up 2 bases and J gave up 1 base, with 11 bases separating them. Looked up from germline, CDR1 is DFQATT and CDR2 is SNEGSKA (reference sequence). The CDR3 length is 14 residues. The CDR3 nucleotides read TGCAGTGCTAGACGGGCAGGGAGGAACACTGAAGCTTTCTTT. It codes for CSARRAGRNTEAFF.

The CDR3 coding sequence is TGTGCCATCAGTGGGGGGGAGACTGAAGCTTTCTTT. It is translated as CAISGGETEAFF. The chain carries TRBV10-3 and TRBJ1-1, with D possibly TRBD1 on 5 matching bases. The CDR3 has 12 residues. V shed 4 bases and J shed 5 bases, with 8 bases lying between them. CDR1 ENHRY and CDR2 SYGVKD come from the germline V gene.

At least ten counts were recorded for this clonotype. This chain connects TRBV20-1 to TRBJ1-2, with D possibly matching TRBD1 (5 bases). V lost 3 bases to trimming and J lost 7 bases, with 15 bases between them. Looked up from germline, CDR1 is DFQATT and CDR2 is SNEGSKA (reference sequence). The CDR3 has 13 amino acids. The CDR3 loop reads CSASVSGEGGYTF. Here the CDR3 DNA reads TGCAGTGCTAGCGTTTCGGGGGAGGGTGGCTACACCTTC.

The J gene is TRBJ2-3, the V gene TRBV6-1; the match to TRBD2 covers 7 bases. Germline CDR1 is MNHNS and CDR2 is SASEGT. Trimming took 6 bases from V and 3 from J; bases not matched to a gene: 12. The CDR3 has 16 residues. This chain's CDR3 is CASRGGFAGDTDTQYF. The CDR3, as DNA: TGTGCCAGCAGGGGGGGTTTTGCGGGGGATACAGATACGCAGTATTTT.

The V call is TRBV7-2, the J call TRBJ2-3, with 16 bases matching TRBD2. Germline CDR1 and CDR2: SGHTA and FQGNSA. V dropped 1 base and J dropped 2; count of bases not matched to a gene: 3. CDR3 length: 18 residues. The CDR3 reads CASSLGGLAGGPTDTQYF. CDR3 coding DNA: TGTGCCAGCAGCTTAGGGGGACTAGCGGGGGGGCCCACAGATACGCAGTATTTT.

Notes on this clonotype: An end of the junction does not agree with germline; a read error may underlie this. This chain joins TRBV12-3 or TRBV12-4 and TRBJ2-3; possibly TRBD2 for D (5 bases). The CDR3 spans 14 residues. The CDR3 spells CASSYGVGTDAQYF. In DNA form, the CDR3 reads TGTGCCAGCTCCTACGGGGTGGGAACAGATGCGCAATATTTT.

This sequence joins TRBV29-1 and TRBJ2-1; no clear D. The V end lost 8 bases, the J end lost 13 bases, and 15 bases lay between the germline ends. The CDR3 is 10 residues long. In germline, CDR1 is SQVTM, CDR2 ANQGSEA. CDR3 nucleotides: TGCAGCTACCTGAGAACAGTCCAGTTCTTC. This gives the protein CSYLRTVQFF.

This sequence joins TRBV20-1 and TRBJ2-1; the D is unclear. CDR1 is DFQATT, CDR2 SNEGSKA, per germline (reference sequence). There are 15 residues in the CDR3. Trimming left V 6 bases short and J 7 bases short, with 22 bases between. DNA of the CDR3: TGCAGTGCCCCCGGAGAGAGGATAAGGAGAAATGAGCAGTTCTTC. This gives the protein CSAPGERIRRNEQFF.